This TCR beta chain was documented in a study of CXCR3-negative and CXCR3-positive naive CD8 T cells. Findings of the study overall: Against CXCR3-negative naive cells, CXCR3-positive naive cells showed more hydrophobic TRB CDR3s.

CD45RO-CCR7+CD27+CD95- defined naive CD8+ T cells. The libraries of TRB cDNA were constructed through 5' RACE using UMI labels. Reprocessing the 5' RACE reads, TCRdb reports a single entry for every CDR3 protein and omits DNA. The repertoire table contains over 55,000 distinct CDR3 sequences. On this clonotype itself: Its antigen is not identified.

Germline values: CDR1 MNHNS, CDR2 SASEGT. The CDR3 has 15 residues. This rearrangement joins TRBV6-1 to TRBJ1-6; TCRdb names TRBD1, which stays unverified in the absence of DNA. The TCR was taken from a human donor in good health. Some clones in this sample may be carry-over from other donors' samples. The sample was naive CXCR3+ CD8+ T cells from blood. Subset defined: CD45RO-CCR7+CD27+CD95- naive CD8+ T cells expressing CXCR3 (TNR3+). The CDR3 sequence: CASNHTPDHNSPLHF.